This T cell receptor beta chain was sequenced for a study of T-cell memory formation after mild COVID-19. Overall study findings and caveats: CD4+ contracting clones were found mainly in CM and EM, and CD8+ ones in EMRA.

Per the germline V gene, CDR1 is WNHNN and CDR2 is SYGVQD (reference sequence). Between the trimmed V and J ends, which lost 3 bases and 10 bases, there was a span of 16 bases. The CDR3 covers 14 residues. A note on this clonotype: The antigen remains unidentified.

From the 5' RACE reads, TCRdb called clonotypes with MiXCR, one entry per CDR3 protein. The table shows fewer than 400,000 distinct CDR3 sequences, with approximately 12% occurring only once. V and J are TRBV10-1 and TRBJ2-4, with D possibly matching TRBD1 (6 bases). Sample: PBMCs or a T cell subset sorted from them (not recorded which). The TCR originated in a man aged 18 to 29 who had mild COVID-19 (a few samples of this study predate the infection). Cell type and time point are not known. The CDR3 sequence: CASSDRDTLGIQYF. In DNA form, the CDR3 reads TGCGCCAGCAGTGACCGGGACACCCTGGGGATTCAGTACTTC.